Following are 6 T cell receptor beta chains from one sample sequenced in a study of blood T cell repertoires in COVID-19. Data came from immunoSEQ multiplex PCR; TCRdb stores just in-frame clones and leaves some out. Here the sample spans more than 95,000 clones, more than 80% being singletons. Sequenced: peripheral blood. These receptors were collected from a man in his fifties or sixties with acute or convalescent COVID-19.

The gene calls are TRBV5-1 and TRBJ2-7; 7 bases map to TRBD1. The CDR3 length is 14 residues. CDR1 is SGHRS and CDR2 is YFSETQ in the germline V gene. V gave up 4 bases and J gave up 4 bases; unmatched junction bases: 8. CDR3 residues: CASSLRDSSYEQYV. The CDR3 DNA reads TGCGCCAGCAGCCTCCGGGACAGTTCGTACGAGCAGTACGTC.

The CDR3 DNA reads as TGTGCCAGCAGTTCGGGACTAGCGGGCTTAAATGAGCAGTTCTTC. Amino acids: CASSSGLAGLNEQFF. The rearrangement uses TRBV27 and TRBJ2-1; 12 positions match TRBD2. The CDR3 loop spans 15 amino acids. From germline, CDR1 is MNHEY and CDR2 SMNVEV (reference sequence). With V trimmed by 4 bases and J by 7 bases, 5 bases remained unmatched.

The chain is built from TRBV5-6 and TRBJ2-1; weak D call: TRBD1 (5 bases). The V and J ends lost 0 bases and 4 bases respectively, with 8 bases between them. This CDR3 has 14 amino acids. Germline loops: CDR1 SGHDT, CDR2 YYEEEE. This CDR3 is CASSLGGSYNEQFF. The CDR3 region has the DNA TGTGCCAGCAGCTTGGGGGGCAGTTACAATGAGCAGTTCTTC.

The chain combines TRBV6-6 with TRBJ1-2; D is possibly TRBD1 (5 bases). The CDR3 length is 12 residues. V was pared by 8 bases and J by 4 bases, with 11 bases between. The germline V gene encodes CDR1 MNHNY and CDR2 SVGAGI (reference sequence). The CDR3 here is CASGGSFYGYTF. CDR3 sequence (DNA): TGTGCCAGCGGGGGGAGCTTCTATGGCTACACCTTC.

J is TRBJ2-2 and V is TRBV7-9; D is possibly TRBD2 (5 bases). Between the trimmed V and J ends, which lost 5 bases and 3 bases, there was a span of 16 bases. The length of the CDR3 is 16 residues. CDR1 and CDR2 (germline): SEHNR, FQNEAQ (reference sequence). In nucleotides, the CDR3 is TGTGCCAGCAGCCCCGACCGGTCGGGGTACACCGGGGAGCTGTTTTTT. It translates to CASSPDRSGYTGELFF.

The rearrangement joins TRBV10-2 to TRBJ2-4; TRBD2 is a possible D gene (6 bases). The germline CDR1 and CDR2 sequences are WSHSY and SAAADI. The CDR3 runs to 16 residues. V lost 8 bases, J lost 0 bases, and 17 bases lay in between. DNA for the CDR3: TGCGCCAGCTCCCGACTAGATGGGGTAGCCAAAAACATTCAGTACTTC. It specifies CASSRLDGVAKNIQYF.